These 22 T cell receptor beta chains originate from one sample sequenced in a study of cytomegalovirus exposure and HLA in healthy donors. Produced via immunoSEQ multiplex PCR; TCRdb's table is partial and in-frame only. The sample records about 88,000 clones, approximately 81% being singletons. The sequenced sample consisted of PBMCs. The receptors derive from a young woman in good health and CMV-seropositive.

The rearrangement uses TRBV19 and TRBJ2-1, with D possibly matching TRBD2 (6 bases). V lost 7 bases, J lost 6 bases, and 31 bases lay in between. Germline loops: CDR1 LNHDA, CDR2 SQIVND (reference sequence). The CDR3 has 19 residues. The CDR3 is CASMGTDSLTSMGLNEQFF. The CDR3 region has the DNA TGTGCCAGTATGGGGACGGACTCGCTGACTAGTATGGGTCTCAATGAGCAGTTCTTC.

The CDR3 DNA is TGTGCCAGCAGCTTTGGGGGGGGATATCAGCCCCAGCATTTT. Its protein is CASSFGGGYQPQHF. This chain joins TRBV7-9 and TRBJ1-5, with a possible D match to TRBD1 (5 bases). This CDR3 contains 14 residues. V lost 3 bases to trimming and J lost 5 bases, with 11 bases between them. Germline V lookup: CDR1 SEHNR, CDR2 FQNEAQ (reference sequence).

This clone was recorded once. The chain carries TRBV5-8 and TRBJ2-7, with D perhaps matching TRBD2 (6 bases). CDR1 is SGHTS and CDR2 is YDEGEE in the germline V gene. Trimming removed 3 bases at V and 5 bases at J, with 12 bases between. This CDR3 is 13 amino acids long. CDR3 loop: CASSWVTSDEQYF. DNA for the CDR3: TGTGCCAGCAGCTGGGTGACTAGTGACGAGCAGTACTTC.

The genes are TRBV7-2 and TRBJ1-1, with D perhaps matching TRBD1 (5 bases). The CDR3 length is 13 residues. Per the germline V gene, CDR1 is SGHTA and CDR2 is FQGNSA. Trimming shortened V by 4 bases and J by 1 base, and 7 bases separated the two germline ends. CDR3 nucleotides: TGTGCCAGCAGCTCAGGGCAGAACACTGAAGCTTTCTTT. This gives the protein CASSSGQNTEAFF.

This sequence joins TRBV4-1 and TRBJ2-7, with a tentative D call TRBD2 (5 bases). Germline CDR1 reads MGHRA; CDR2 reads YSYEKL. The V end lost 1 base, the J end lost 2 bases, and 15 bases lay between the germline ends. The CDR3 is 16 residues long. As DNA, the CDR3 is TGCGCCAGCAGCCAAGTCGGGCGAGGGTTAACCTACGAGCAGTACTTC. Translation: CASSQVGRGLTYEQYF.

The rearrangement links TRBV5-1 to TRBJ2-7, with TRBD2 matching over 9 bases. There are 15 residues in the CDR3. The ends lost 4 bases at V and 2 bases at J; junction bases unmatched: 7. Germline V lookup: CDR1 SGHRS, CDR2 YFSETQ. The CDR3 sequence: CASSGASGAPYEQYF. CDR3 in DNA: TGCGCCAGCAGCGGGGCTAGCGGGGCCCCCTACGAGCAGTACTTC.

The V call is TRBV7-9, the J call TRBJ1-1; D possibly corresponds to TRBD1 (5 bases). The germline CDR1 and CDR2 sequences are SEHNR and FQNEAQ (reference sequence). The CDR3 loop spans 15 amino acids. V dropped 3 bases and J dropped 3 bases, with 14 bases sitting between them. The CDR3 nucleotides are TGTGCCAGCAGCTTGAGTTGGGGCTATGACACTGAAGCTTTCTTT. Protein sequence: CASSLSWGYDTEAFF.

V and J are TRBV29-1 and TRBJ2-1; the match to TRBD2 covers 10 bases. The length of the CDR3 is 14 residues. Germline CDR1 reads SQVTM; CDR2 reads ANQGSEA. The V gene end was trimmed by 1 base and the J gene end by 4 bases; junction bases not matched to a gene: 1. The DNA of the CDR3 is TGCAGCGTTGAAGTAGCGGGGGGTTACAATGAGCAGTTCTTC. Translating gives CSVEVAGGYNEQFF.

CDR3 residues: CASAGDGAGAHADTQYF. CDR3 nucleotides: TGCGCCAGCGCCGGGGATGGAGCGGGGGCCCACGCAGATACGCAGTATTTT. V and J are TRBV10-2 and TRBJ2-3; 8 bases match TRBD2. J gave up 4 bases and V 8 bases, and 17 bases lay outside the gene matches. The CDR3 spans 17 residues. Germline V CDR1 and CDR2: WSHSY, SAAADI.

The chain carries TRBV6-6 and TRBJ1-5, with 7 nucleotides matching TRBD1. This CDR3 contains 14 residues. Losses at the gene ends were 2 bases for V and 10 bases for J; bases not matched to a gene: 8. The germline gives CDR1 MNHNY, CDR2 SVGAGI (reference sequence). The CDR3 DNA sequence: TGTGCCAGCAGTTACCCCGGACAGGTCTTACCCCAGCATTTT. Protein: CASSYPGQVLPQHF.

The V and J genes are TRBV27 and TRBJ2-3, with 7 bases identical to TRBD1. Germline loops: CDR1 MNHEY, CDR2 SMNVEV (reference sequence). Unmatched junction bases numbered 8, after V lost 4 bases and J lost 1 base. CDR3 length: 16 residues. Written as DNA, the CDR3 is TGTGCCAGCAGTTCGCTAGACAGGGCCCGCACAGATACGCAGTATTTT. Its protein is CASSSLDRARTDTQYF.

The chain employs TRBV7-9 and TRBJ2-7, with D possibly TRBD1 on 7 matching bases. The CDR3 runs to 15 residues. V dropped 4 bases and J dropped 2 bases, with 15 bases sitting between them. The germline CDR1 and CDR2 sequences are SEHNR and FQNEAQ (reference sequence). The CDR3 DNA follows: TGTGCCAGCAGCTCCGCCGGGGGACAGACCTACGAGCAGTACTTC. The encoded protein is CASSSAGGQTYEQYF.

V and J are TRBV4-1 and TRBJ2-7; tentative D call: TRBD1 (6 bases). This CDR3 comprises 16 residues. Germline assignment: CDR1 MGHRA and CDR2 YSYEKL. V lost 3 bases, J lost 0 bases, and 15 bases lay in between. CDR3 amino acids: CASSHSLTDSSYEQYF. CDR3 DNA: TGCGCCAGCAGCCACTCTCTCACGGACAGCTCCTACGAGCAGTACTTC.

This chain connects TRBV10-3 to TRBJ2-3, with TRBD1 matching over 10 bases. Germline V gene lookup returns CDR1 ENHRY and CDR2 SYGVKD. CDR3 length equals 17 residues. Trimming at V came to 10 bases and at J to 1 base, leaving 14 bases not matched to a gene. CDR3 sequence reads: CATKGDRGLRGTDTQYF. Written as DNA, the CDR3 is TGTGCCACAAAGGGGGACAGGGGTTTGAGAGGCACAGATACGCAGTATTTT.

The chain combines TRBV5-1 with TRBJ1-1; D possibly corresponds to TRBD1 (6 bases). With 5 bases removed from V and 4 bases from J, the gap between germline ends came to 15 bases. The CDR3 sequence is 14 residues long. Per the germline V gene, CDR1 is SGHRS and CDR2 is YFSETQ. The CDR3 coding sequence is TGCGCCAGCAGTCCTGAAGGGGGGGGCACTGAAGCTTTCTTT. It specifies CASSPEGGGTEAFF.

The chain links TRBV27 to TRBJ1-2; TRBD1 matches at 8 bases. Trimming cost V 4 bases and J 4 bases; bases outside gene matches: 2. The CDR3 sequence is 13 residues long. The germline gives CDR1 MNHEY, CDR2 SMNVEV (reference sequence). The CDR3 sequence is CASSYGQGYGYTF. The DNA for the CDR3 is TGTGCCAGCAGTTACGGACAGGGCTATGGCTACACCTTC.

The rearrangement links TRBV30 to TRBJ2-1; 16 bases are shared with TRBD2. The CDR3 has 12 residues. V was clipped by 5 bases and J by 16 bases; unmatched bases: 5. Germline CDR1 and CDR2: GTSNPN and SVGIG (reference sequence). The CDR3 sequence: CAWGTSGRGRFF. DNA for the CDR3: TGTGCCTGGGGGACTAGCGGGAGGGGGCGCTTCTTC.

The chain joins TRBV7-2 to TRBJ2-7, with D perhaps TRBD1 (7 bases). The V gene lost 4 bases and the J gene lost 2 bases, with 9 bases spanning the gap. Germline V CDR1 and CDR2: SGHTA, FQGNSA. This CDR3 contains 13 residues. CDR3 region: CASSSGGPYEQYF. The DNA of the CDR3 is TGTGCCAGCAGCTCAGGGGGGCCCTACGAGCAGTACTTC.

This chain uses TRBV5-3 with TRBJ1-1; no reliable D call. TRBV5-3 is an ORF; its function is uncertain. The CDR3 sequence is 11 residues long. V was cut by 2 bases and J by 10 bases, with 9 bases left in between. CDR3 nucleotides: TGTGCCAGAAGCTTAAAGTGGGCAGCTTTCTTT. Translated: CARSLKWAAFF.

The chain is built from TRBV10-1 and TRBJ2-7; 12 bases are a match to TRBD2. Trimming took 6 bases from V and 4 from J; bases not matched to a gene: 4. This CDR3 region has 14 residues. From germline, CDR1 is WNHNN and CDR2 SYGVQD (reference sequence). The CDR3 sequence: CASSPGTSGYEQYF. As DNA, the CDR3 is TGCGCCAGCAGCCCCGGGACTAGCGGGTACGAGCAGTACTTC.

The gene calls are TRBV7-3 and TRBJ2-3, with 7 bases aligning to TRBD2. This CDR3 contains 16 residues. V lost 2 bases, J lost 2 bases, and 7 bases stayed unmatched. CDR1 is SGHTA and CDR2 is FQGTGA in the germline V gene. The CDR3 DNA reads as TGTGCCAGCAGCTTATCACGCGGGGGTTCCACAGATACGCAGTATTTT. Its protein product is CASSLSRGGSTDTQYF.

The chain recombines TRBV5-4 with TRBJ2-3; 11 bases agree with TRBD2. This CDR3 region has 17 residues. Germline CDR1 and CDR2: SGHNT and YYREEE (reference sequence). V lost 6 bases to trimming and J lost 4 bases; unmatched junction nucleotides: 13. CDR3 coding DNA: TGTGCCAGCACCCTATACTTAGCGGGGGGGGTTTCAGATACGCAGTATTTT. This gives the protein CASTLYLAGGVSDTQYF.